This note documents a single T cell receptor (beta chain) sequence. Produced via immunoSEQ multiplex PCR; TCRdb's table is partial and in-frame only. The data hold 150,000 to 200,000 clones, with about 88% observed a single time. The data belong to a study of cytotoxic CD8 clonotypes in ibrutinib-treated CLL. Germline V gene data show CDR1 as LNHNV and CDR2 as YYDKDF (reference sequence). The CDR3 has 15 amino acids. V shed 3 bases, J shed 1 base, and the junction held 1 base outside the gene matches. Here the sequenced sample was PBMCs, taken at disease progression, from a patient treated with ibrutinib. The clonotype originates from a human donor with chronic lymphocytic leukemia. The V and J genes are TRBV15 and TRBJ1-5, with TRBD1 identical over 9 bases. The CDR3 here is CATSRGTGSNQPQHF. CDR3 bases: TGTGCCACCAGCAGGGGGACAGGGAGCAATCAGCCCCAGCATTTT.